This TCR beta chain stems from a study of control samples from healthy donors and cancer patients. Profiled with immunoSEQ multiplex PCR; TCRdb holds only in-frame clones, not every one. The data show tens of thousands of clones, approximately 90% seen once. This CDR3 is built from 14 residues. Germline CDR1 SEHNR, CDR2 FQNEAQ (reference sequence). V was trimmed by 1 base and J by 3 bases, leaving 9 bases between them. The sequence came from a man younger than 45 with colorectal cancer. The sample consisted of PBMCs. The chain recombines TRBV7-9 with TRBJ1-2, with D tentatively TRBD1 (6 bases). CDR3 nucleotide sequence: TGTGCCAGCAGCTTAGGTGAGGGGGACTATGGCTACACCTTC. Translated, it gives CASSLGEGDYGYTF.